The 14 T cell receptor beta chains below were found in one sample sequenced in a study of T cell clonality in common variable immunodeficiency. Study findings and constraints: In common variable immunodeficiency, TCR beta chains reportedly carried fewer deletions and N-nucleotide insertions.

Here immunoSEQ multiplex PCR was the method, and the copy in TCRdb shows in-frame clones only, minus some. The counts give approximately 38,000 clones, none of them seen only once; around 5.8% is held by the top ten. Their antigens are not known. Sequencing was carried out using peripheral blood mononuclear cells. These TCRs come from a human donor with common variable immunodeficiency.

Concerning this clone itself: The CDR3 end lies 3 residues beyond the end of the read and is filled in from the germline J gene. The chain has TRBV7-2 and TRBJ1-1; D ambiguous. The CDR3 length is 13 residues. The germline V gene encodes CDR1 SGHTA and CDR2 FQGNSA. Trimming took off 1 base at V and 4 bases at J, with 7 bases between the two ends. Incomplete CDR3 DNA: TGTGCCAGCAGCTTAGGGCAGGTCACTGAA. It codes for CASSLGQVTE. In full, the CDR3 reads CASSLGQVTEAFF.

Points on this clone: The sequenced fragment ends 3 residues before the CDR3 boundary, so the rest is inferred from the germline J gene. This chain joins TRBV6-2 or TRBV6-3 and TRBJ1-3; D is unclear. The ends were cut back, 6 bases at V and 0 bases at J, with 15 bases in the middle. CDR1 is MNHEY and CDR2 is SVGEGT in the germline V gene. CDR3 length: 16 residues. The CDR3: CASSLRLGGSGNTIYF. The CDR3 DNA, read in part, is TGTGCCAGCAGCCTGAGACTTGGCGGCTCTGGAAACACC.

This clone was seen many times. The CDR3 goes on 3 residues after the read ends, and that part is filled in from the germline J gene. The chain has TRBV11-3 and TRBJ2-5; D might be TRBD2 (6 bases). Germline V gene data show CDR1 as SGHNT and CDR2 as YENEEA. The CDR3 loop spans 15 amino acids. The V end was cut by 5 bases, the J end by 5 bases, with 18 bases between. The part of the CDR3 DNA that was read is TGTGCCAGCAGCCCTTCTACTAGCCGCGGGGAGACC. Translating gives CASSPSTSRGET. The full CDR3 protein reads CASSPSTSRGETQYF.

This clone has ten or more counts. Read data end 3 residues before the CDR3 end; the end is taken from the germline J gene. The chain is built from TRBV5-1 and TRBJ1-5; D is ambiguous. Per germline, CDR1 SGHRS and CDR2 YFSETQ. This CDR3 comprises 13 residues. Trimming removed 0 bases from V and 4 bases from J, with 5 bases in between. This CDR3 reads CASSLDPNQPQHF. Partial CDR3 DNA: TGCGCCAGCAGCTTGGATCCGAATCAGCCC.

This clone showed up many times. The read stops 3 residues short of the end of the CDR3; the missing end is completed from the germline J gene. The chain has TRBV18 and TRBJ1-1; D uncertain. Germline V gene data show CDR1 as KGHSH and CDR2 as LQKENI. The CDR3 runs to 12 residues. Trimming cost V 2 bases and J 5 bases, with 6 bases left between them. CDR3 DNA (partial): TGTGCCAGCTCACCAGCGATGACTGAA. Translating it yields CASSPAMTE. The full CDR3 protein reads CASSPAMTEAFF.

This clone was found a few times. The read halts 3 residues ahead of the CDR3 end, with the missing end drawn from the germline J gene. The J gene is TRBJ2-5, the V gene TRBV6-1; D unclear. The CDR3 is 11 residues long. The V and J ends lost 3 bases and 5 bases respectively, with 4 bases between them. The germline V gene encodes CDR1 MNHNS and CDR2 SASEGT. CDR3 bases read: TGTGCCAGCAGTGACATGGAGACC. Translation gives CASSDMET. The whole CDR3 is CASSDMETQYF.

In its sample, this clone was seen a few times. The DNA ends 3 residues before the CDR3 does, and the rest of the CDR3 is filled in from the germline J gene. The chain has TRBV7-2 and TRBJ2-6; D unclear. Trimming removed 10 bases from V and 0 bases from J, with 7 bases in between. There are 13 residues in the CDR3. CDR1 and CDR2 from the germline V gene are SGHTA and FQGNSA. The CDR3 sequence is CATTISGANVLTF. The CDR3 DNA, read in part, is TGTGCCACTACGATCTCTGGGGCCAACGTC.

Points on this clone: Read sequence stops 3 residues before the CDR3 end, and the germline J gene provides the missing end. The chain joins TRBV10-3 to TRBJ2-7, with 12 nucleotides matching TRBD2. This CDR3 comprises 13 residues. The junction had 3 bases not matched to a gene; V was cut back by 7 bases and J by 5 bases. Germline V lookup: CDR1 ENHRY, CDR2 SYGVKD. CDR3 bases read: TGTGCCATCACTAGCGGGGGGGCTCACGAG. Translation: CAITSGGAHE. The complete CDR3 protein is CAITSGGAHEQYF.

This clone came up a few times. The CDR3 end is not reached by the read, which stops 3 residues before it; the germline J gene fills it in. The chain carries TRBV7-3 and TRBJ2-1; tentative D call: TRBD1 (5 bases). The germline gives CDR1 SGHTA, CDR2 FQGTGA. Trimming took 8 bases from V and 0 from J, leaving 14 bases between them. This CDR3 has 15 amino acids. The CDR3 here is CASSPGRSSYNEQFF. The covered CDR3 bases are TGTGCCAGCTCCCCAGGGCGGAGCTCCTACAATGAG.

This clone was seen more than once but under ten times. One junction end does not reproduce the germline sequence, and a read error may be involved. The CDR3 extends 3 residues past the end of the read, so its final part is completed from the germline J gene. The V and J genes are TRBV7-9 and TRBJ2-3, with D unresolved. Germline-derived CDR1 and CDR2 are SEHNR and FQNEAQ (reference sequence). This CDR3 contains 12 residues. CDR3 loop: CSSTPSTDTQYF. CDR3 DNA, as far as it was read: TGTTCCAGCACCCCGAGCACAGATACG.

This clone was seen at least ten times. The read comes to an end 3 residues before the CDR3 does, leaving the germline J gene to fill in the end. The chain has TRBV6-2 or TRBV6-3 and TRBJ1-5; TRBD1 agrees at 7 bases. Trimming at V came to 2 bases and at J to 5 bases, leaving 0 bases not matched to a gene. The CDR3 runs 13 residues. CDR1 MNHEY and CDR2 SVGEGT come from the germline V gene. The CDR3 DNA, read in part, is TGTGCCAGCAGTTACAGGGGGCATCAGCCC. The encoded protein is CASSYRGHQP. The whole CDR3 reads CASSYRGHQPQHF.

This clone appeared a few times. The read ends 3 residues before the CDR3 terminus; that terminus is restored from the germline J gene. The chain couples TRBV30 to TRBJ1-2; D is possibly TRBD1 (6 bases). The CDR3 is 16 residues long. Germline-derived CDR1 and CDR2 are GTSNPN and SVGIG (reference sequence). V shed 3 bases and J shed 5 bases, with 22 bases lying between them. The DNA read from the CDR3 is TGTGCCTGGAGCCGGTGGGGGAGGCCAGGGGCATATGGC. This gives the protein CAWSRWGRPGAYG. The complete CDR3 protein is CAWSRWGRPGAYGYTF.

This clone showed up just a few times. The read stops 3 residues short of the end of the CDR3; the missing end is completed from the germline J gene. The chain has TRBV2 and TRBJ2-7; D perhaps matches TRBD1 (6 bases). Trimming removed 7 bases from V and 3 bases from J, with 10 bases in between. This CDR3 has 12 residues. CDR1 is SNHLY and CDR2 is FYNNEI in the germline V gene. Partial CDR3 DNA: TGTGCCAGCAACACAGGGCGCTACGAG. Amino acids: CASNTGRYE. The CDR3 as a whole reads CASNTGRYEQYF.

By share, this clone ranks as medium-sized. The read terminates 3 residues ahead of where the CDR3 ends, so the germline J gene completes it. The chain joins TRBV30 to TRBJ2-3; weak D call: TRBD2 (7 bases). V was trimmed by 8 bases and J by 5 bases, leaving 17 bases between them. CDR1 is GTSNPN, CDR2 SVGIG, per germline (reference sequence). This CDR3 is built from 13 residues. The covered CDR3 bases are TGTGCCCAGGGGAGGGAGGGCCGAGATACG. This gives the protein CAQGREGRDT. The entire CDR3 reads CAQGREGRDTQYF.